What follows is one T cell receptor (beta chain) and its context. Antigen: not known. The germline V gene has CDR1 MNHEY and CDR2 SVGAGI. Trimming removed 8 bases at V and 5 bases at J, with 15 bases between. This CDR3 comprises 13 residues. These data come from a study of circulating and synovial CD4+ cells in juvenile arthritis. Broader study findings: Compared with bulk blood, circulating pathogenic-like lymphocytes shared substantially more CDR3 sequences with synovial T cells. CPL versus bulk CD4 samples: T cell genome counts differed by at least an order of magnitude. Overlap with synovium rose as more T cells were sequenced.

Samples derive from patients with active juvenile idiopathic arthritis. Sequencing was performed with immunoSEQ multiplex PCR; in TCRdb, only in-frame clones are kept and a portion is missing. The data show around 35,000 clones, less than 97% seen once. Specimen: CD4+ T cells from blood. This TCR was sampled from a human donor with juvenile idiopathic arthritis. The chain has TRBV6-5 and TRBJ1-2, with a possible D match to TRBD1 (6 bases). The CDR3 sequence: CASRVTGEYGYTF. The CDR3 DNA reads TGTGCCAGCCGCGTGACAGGAGAATATGGCTACACCTTC.